This TCR beta chain was sequenced in a study of T-cell reconstitution after alpha-beta-depleted transplantation in children. Study-wide results and caveats: T-cell counts and diversity were attributed mostly to newly produced T cells one year after transplant. For some patients, TCRbeta diversity was high at day 60 because of recipient T cells and thymic progenitors that survived. Where alpha-beta T cells came from about two months after transplant was reportedly several hundred expanded graft clones.

A remark on this clonotype: Its specificity is unknown.

The library targeted TCRbeta and was prepared with unique molecular identifiers. TCRdb re-called the PCR reads through MiXCR, storing one row per CDR3 protein. The table lists over 90,000 distinct CDR3 sequences, approximately 8% of them singletons. CDR3 size: 16 residues. Trimming pared 1 base from V and 8 bases from J, leaving 21 bases between. The V gene's germline CDR1 is SGHDN and CDR2 FVKESK. The rearrangement links TRBV14 to TRBJ2-7; either TRBD1 or TRBD2 may supply D (5 bases each). The sample was PBMCs, taken before TCRalphabeta/CD19-depleted stem cell transplant. The clonotype comes from a boy under 10 years old with acute lymphoblastic leukemia, due to receive a stem cell transplant. DNA of the CDR3: TGTGCCAGCAGCCAAGCTCCTGGGGGATGGGGCCAGAAGCAGTACTTC. Protein product: CASSQAPGGWGQKQYF.